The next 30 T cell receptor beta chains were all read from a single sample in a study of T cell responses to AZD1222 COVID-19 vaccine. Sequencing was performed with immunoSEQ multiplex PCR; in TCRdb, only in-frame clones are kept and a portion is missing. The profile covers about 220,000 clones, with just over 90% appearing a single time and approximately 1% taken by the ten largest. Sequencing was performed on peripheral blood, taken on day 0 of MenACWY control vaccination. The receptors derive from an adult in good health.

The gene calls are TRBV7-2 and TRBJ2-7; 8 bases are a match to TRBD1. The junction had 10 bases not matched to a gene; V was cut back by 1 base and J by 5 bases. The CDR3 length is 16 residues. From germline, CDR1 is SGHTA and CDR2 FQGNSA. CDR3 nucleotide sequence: TGTGCCAGCAGCTTAGTGGACAGGGCGAGACGGGACGAGCAGTACTTC. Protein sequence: CASSLVDRARRDEQYF.

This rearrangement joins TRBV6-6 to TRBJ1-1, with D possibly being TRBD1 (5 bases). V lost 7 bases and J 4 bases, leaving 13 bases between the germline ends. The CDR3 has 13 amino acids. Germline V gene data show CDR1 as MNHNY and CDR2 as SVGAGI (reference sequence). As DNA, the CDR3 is TGTGCCAGCACCGGACATGGTCGCACTGAAGCTTTCTTT. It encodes CASTGHGRTEAFF.

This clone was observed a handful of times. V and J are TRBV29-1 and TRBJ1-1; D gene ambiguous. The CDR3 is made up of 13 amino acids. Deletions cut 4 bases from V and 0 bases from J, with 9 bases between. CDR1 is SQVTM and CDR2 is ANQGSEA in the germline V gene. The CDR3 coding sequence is TGCAGCGTTGTAGGCCACCTGAACACTGAAGCTTTCTTT. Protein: CSVVGHLNTEAFF.

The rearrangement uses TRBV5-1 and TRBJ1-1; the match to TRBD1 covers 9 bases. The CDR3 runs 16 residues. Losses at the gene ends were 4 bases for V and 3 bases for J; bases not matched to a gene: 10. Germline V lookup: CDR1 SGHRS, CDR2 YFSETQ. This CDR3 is CASSPVLDRGYTEAFF. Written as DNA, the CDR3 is TGCGCCAGCAGCCCGGTTCTGGACAGGGGTTACACTGAAGCTTTCTTT.

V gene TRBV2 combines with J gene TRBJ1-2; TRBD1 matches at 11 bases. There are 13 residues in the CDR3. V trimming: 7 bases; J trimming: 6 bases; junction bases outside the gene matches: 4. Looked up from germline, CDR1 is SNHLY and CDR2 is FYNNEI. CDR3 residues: CASTKDRGHGYTF. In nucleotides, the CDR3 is TGTGCCAGCACCAAGGACAGGGGGCATGGCTACACCTTC.

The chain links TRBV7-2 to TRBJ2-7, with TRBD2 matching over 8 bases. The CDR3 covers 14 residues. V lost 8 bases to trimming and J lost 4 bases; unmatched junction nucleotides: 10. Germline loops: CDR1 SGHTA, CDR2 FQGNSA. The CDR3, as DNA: TGTGCCAGCCTTGTTACTAGCGGTGCTTACGAGCAGTACTTC. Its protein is CASLVTSGAYEQYF.

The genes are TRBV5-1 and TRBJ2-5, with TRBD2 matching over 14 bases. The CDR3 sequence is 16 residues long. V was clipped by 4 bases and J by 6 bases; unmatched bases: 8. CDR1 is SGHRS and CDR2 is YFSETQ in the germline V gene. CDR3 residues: CASSAGLAGGEKTQYF. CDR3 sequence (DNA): TGCGCCAGCAGCGCAGGACTAGCGGGGGGTGAAAAGACCCAGTACTTC.

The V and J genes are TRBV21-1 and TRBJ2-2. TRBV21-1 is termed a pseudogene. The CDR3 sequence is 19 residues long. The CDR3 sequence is CASSKFKTDRYLGAGELFF. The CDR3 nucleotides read TGTGCCAGCAGCAAATTTAAGACGGACCGCTACTTGGGGGCCGGGGAGCTGTTTTTT.

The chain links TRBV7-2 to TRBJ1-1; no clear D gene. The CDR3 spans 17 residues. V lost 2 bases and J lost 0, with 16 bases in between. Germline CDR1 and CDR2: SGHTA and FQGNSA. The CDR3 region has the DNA TGTGCCAGCAGCTTATTCTCCTCAGCCGCGATGAACACTGAAGCTTTCTTT. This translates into CASSLFSSAAMNTEAFF.

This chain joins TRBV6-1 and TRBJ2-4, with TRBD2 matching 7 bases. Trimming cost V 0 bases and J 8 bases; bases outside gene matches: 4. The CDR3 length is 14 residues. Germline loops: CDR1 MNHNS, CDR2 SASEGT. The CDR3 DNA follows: TGTGCCAGCAGTGAAGCGGGAGGGAGGGACATTCAGTACTTC. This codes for CASSEAGGRDIQYF.

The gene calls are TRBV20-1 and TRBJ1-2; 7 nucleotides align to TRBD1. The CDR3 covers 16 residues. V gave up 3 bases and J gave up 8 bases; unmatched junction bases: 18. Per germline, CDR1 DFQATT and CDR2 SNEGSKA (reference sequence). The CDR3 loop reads CSASPAISGEGGGYTF. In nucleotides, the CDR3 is TGCAGTGCTAGTCCAGCAATTTCAGGGGAAGGGGGCGGCTACACCTTC.

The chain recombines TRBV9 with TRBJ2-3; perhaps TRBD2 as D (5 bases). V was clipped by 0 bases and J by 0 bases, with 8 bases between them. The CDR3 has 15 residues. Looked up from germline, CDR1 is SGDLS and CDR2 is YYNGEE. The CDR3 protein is CASSVDGDSTDTQYF. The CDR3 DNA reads TGTGCCAGCAGCGTAGACGGGGATAGCACAGATACGCAGTATTTT.

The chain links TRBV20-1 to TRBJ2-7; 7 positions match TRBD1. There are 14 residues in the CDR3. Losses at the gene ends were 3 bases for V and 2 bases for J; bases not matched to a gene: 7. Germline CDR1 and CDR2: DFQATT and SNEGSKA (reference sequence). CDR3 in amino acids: CSASPLTGAYEQYF. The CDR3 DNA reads TGCAGTGCTAGTCCCCTAACAGGGGCCTACGAGCAGTACTTC.

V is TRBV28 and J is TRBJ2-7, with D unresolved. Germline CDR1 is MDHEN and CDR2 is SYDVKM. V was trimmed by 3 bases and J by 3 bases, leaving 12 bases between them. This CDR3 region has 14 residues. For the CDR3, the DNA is TGTGCCAGCAGTTTGGTTGGGTGGGGCTACGAGCAGTACTTC. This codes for CASSLVGWGYEQYF.

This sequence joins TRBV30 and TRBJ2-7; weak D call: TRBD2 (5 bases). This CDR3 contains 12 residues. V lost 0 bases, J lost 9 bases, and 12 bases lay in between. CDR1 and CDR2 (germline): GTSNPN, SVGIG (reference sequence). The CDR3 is CAWSVTRAVQYF. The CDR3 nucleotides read TGTGCCTGGAGTGTAACTAGGGCAGTGCAGTACTTC.

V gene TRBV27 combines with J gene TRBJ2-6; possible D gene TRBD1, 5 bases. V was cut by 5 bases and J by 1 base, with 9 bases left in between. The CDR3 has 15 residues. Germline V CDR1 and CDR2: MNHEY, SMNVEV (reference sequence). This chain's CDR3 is CASSGTGSGANVLTF. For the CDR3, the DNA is TGTGCCAGCAGTGGAACAGGTTCTGGGGCCAACGTCCTGACTTTC.

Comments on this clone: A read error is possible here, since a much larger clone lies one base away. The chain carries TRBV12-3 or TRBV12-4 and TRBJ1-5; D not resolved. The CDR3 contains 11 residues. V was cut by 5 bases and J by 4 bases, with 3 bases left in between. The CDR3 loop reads CASSINQPQHF. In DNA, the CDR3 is TGTGCCAGCAGTATAAATCAGCCCCAGCATTTT.

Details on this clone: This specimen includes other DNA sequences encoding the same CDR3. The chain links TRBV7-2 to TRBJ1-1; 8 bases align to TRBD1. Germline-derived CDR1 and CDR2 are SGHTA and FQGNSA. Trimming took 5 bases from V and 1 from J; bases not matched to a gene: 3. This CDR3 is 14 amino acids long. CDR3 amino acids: CASSPQGGNTEAFF. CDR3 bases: TGTGCCAGCAGCCCACAGGGGGGGAACACTGAAGCTTTCTTT.

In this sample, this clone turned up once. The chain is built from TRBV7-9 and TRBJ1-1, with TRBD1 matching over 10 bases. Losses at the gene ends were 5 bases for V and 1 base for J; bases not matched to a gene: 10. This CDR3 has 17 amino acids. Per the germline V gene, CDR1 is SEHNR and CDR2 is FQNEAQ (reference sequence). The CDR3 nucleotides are TGTGCCAGCAGCGGAGGGACAGGGGCCCGTTGGAACACTGAAGCTTTCTTT. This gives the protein CASSGGTGARWNTEAFF.

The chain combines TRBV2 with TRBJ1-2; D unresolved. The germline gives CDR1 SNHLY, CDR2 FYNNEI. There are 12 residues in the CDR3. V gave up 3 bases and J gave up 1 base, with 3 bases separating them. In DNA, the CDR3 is TGTGCCAGCAGTGAGGTTAACTATGGCTACACCTTC. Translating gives CASSEVNYGYTF.

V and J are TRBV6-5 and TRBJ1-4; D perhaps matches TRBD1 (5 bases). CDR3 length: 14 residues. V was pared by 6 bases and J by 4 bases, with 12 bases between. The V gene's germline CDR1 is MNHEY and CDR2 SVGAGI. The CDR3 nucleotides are TGTGCCAGCAGCCGGGGACGGTTTAATGAAAAACTGTTTTTT. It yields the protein CASSRGRFNEKLFF.

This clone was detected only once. DNA of the CDR3: TGTGCCAGCAGTGATCTGGTGTCCCAGCCCCAGCATTTT. Translating it yields CASSDLVSQPQHF. The rearrangement links TRBV6-1 to TRBJ1-5; D gene unclear. Trimming left V 3 bases short and J 7 bases short, with 10 bases between. The CDR3 runs to 13 residues. Germline V gene data show CDR1 as MNHNS and CDR2 as SASEGT.

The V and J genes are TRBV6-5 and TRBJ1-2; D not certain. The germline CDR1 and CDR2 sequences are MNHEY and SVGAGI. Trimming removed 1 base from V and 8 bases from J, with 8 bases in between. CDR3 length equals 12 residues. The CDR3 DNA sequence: TGTGCCAGCAGTTACTGGGAGGGAGGCTACACCTTC. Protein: CASSYWEGGYTF.

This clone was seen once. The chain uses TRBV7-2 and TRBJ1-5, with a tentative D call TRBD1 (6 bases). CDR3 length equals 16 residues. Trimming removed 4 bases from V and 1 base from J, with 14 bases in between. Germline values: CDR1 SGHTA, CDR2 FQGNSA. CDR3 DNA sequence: TGTGCCAGCAGCTCTCGGGGGCTAGGGAGCAATCAGCCCCAGCATTTT. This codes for CASSSRGLGSNQPQHF.

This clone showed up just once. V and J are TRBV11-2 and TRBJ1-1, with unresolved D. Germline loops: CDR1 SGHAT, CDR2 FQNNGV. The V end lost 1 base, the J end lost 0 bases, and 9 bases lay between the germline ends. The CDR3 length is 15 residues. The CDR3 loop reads CASSLASRMNTEAFF. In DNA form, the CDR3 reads TGTGCCAGCAGCTTAGCGTCACGGATGAACACTGAAGCTTTCTTT.

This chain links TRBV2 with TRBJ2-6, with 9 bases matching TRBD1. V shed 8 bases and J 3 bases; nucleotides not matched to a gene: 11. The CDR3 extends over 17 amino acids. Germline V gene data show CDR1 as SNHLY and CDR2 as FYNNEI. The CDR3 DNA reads TGTGCCAGCCGCCGGGACAGGGAACTTTTTGGGGCCAACGTCCTGACTTTC. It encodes CASRRDRELFGANVLTF. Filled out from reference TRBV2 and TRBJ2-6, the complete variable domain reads EPEVTQTPSHQVTQMGQEVILRCVPISNHLYFYWYRQILGQKVEFLVSFYNNEISEKSEIFDDQFSVERPDGSNFTLKIRSTKLEDSAMYFCASRRDRELFGANVLTFGAGSRLTVL.

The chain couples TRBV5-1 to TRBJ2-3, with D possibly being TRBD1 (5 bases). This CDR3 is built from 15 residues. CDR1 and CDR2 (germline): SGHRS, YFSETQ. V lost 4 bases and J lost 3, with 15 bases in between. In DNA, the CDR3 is TGCGCCAGCAGCATGCAGGGTTTTATGACAGATACGCAGTATTTT. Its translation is CASSMQGFMTDTQYF.

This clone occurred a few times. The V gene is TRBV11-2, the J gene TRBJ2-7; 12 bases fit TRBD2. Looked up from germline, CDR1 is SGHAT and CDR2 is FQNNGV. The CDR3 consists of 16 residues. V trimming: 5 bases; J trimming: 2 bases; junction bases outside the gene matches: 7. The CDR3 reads CASSDLLAGGTYEQYF. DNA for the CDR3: TGTGCCAGCAGCGACCTACTAGCGGGGGGCACCTACGAGCAGTACTTC.

CDR3 loop: CASSWTGLDGYTF. The CDR3 DNA is TGTGCCAGCAGCTGGACAGGACTAGATGGCTACACCTTC. The V call is TRBV5-6, the J call TRBJ1-2, with 7 bases identical to TRBD1. V shed 3 bases and J 6 bases; nucleotides not matched to a gene: 5. Germline V gives CDR1 SGHDT, CDR2 YYEEEE. There are 13 residues in the CDR3.

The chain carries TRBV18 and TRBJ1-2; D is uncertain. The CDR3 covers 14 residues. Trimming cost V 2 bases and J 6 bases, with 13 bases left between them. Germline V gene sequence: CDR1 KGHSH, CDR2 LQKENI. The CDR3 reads CASSPDQFIDGYTF. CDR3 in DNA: TGTGCCAGCTCACCAGATCAATTTATCGATGGCTACACCTTC.